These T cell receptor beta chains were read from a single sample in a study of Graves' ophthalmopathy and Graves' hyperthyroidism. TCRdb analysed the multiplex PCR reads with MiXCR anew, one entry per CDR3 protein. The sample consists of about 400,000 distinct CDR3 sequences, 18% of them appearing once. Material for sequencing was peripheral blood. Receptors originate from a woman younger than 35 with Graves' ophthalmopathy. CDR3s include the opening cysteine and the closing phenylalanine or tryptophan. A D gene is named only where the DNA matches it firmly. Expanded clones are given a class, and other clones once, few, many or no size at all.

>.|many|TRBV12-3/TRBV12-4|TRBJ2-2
CASSLAMGQLRKAGKAGELFF
TGTGCCAGCAGTTTAGCGATGGGACAGTTGAGAAAAGCGGGAAAGGCCGGGGAGCTGTTTTTT
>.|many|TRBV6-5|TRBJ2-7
CASSYSVPDSPYEQYF
TGTGCCAGCAGTTACTCGGTCCCCGACAGCCCCTACGAGCAGTACTTC
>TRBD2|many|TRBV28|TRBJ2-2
CASSFGGGLRWNTGELFF
TGTGCCAGCAGTTTCGGCGGGGGGCTCCGGTGGAACACCGGGGAGCTGTTTTTT
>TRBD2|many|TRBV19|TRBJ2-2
CASRGLAGEAGELFF
TGTGCCAGTAGGGGACTAGCGGGAGAGGCCGGGGAGCTGTTTTTT
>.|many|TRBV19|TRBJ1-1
CASSIDRSGRHTEAFF
TGTGCCAGTAGTATAGATCGATCGGGTCGTCACACTGAAGCTTTCTTT
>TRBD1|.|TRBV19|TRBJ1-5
CASSIPPGGGQPQHF
TGTGCCAGTAGTATCCCCCCAGGGGGCGGGCAGCCCCAGCATTTT
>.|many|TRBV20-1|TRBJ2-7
CSAFLLHGGTPYEQYF
TGCAGTGCGTTCCTCCTACATGGGGGGACTCCCTACGAGCAGTACTTC
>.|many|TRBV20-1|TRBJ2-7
CSARRTGIYEQYF
TGCAGTGCTCGCCGTACAGGGATCTACGAGCAGTACTTC
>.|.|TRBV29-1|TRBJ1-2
CSVSSVANYGYTF
TGCAGCGTTTCTTCGGTAGCTAACTATGGCTACACCTTC
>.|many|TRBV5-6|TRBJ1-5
CASSIRDKDSNQPQHF
TGTGCCAGCAGCATCCGGGACAAAGATAGCAATCAGCCCCAGCATTTT
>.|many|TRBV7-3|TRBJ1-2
CASSVLGGDRDYTF
TGTGCCAGCAGCGTATTGGGGGGGGACCGGGACTACACCTTC
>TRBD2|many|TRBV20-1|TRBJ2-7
CSATPLAGPYEQYF
TGCAGTGCTACCCCGCTAGCGGGACCCTACGAGCAGTACTTC
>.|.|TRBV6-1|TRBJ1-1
CASTSRGGRLAFF
TGTGCCAGCACCTCCCGAGGGGGGAGGTTGGCTTTCTTT
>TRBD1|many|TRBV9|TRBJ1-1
CASSPGQGGMNTEAFF
TGTGCCAGCAGTCCCGGACAGGGCGGAATGAACACTGAAGCTTTCTTT
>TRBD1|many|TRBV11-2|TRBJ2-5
CASSGTELQETQYF
TGTGCCAGCAGCGGGACAGAGCTTCAAGAGACCCAGTACTTC
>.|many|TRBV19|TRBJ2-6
CASSALGLNSGANVLTF
TGTGCCAGTAGTGCCCTAGGACTGAACTCTGGGGCCAACGTCCTGACTTTC
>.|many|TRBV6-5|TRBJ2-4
CASSYSFAAKNIQYF
TGTGCCAGCAGTTACTCATTCGCAGCCAAAAACATTCAGTACTTC
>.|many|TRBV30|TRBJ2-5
CAWSSMGGRRETQYF
TGTGCCTGGAGTAGTATGGGGGGGCGTCGGGAGACCCAGTACTTC
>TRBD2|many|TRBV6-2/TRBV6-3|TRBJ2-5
CASSPGTSGSQEAQYF
TGTGCCAGCAGTCCCGGGACTAGCGGGAGCCAAGAGGCCCAGTACTTC
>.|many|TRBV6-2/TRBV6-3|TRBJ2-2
CASSYSGTPNTGELFF
TGTGCCAGCAGTTACTCGGGGACTCCGAACACCGGGGAGCTGTTTTTT
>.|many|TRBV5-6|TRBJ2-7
CASSLQEAVWEQYF
TGTGCCAGCAGCTTACAGGAGGCAGTCTGGGAGCAGTACTTC
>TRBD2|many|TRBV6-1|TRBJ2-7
CASSHRGGEQYF
TGTGCCAGCAGCCACCGCGGGGGTGAGCAGTACTTC
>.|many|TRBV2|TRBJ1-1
CASTGTVMNTEAFF
TGTGCCAGCACCGGGACGGTAATGAACACTGAAGCTTTCTTT
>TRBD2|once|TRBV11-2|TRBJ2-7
CASSSGLAGDRYEQYF
TGTGCCAGCAGCTCGGGACTAGCGGGAGATCGGTACGAGCAGTACTTC
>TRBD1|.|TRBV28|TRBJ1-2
CASSSPTGTGNYGYTF
TGTGCCAGCAGTTCTCCGACAGGGACGGGAAACTATGGCTACACCTTC
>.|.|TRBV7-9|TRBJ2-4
CASSSDSQGGNIQYF
TGTGCCAGCAGCTCCGATTCCCAGGGCGGGAACATTCAGTACTTC
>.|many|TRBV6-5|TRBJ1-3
CASRPAGGTIYF
TGTGCCAGCAGACCTGCGGGGGGCACCATATATTTT
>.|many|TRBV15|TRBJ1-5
CATSRDDQQPQHF
TGTGCCACCAGCAGAGACGATCAGCAGCCCCAGCATTTT
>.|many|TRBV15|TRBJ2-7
CATSRDAGDSYEQYF
TGTGCCACCAGCAGAGATGCAGGGGATTCCTACGAGCAGTACTTC
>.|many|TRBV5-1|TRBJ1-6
CASSLHRAGDSPLHF
TGCGCCAGCAGCTTGCACAGGGCGGGAGATTCACCCCTCCACTTT
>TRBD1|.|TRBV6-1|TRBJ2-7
CASSVHRGRPVYEQYF
TGTGCCAGCAGCGTACACAGGGGGCGCCCCGTCTACGAGCAGTACTTC
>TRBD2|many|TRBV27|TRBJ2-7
CASSLSVVGLAGGPQEQYF
TGTGCCAGCAGTTTATCTGTGGTGGGACTAGCGGGAGGGCCGCAGGAGCAGTACTTC
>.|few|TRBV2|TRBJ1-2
CASSEDGTNYGYTF
TGTGCCAGCAGTGAAGATGGGACCAACTATGGCTACACCTTC
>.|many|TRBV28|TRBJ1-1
CASTRSAETEAFF
TGTGCCAGCACCCGAAGTGCCGAGACTGAAGCTTTCTTT
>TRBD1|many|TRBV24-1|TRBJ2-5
CATSPGQGLYQETQYF
TGTGCCACCAGTCCAGGACAGGGATTGTACCAAGAGACCCAGTACTTC
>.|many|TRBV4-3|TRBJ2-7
CASSQESYNTYEQYF
TGCGCCAGCAGCCAAGAATCCTACAATACCTACGAGCAGTACTTC
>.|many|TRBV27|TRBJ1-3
CASSPRVTGNTIYF
TGTGCCAGCAGCCCCAGGGTAACTGGAAACACCATATATTTT
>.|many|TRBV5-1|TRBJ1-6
CASSLESSNSPLHF
TGCGCCAGCAGCTTGGAGAGTTCCAATTCACCCCTCCACTTT
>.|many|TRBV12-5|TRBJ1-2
CASGFTSGGYTF
TGTGCTAGTGGTTTCACATCTGGGGGCTACACCTTC
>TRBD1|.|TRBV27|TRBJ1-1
CASSLYRGGITEAFF
TGTGCCAGCAGTTTATACAGGGGAGGTATCACTGAAGCTTTCTTT
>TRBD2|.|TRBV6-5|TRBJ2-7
CASSYMLAGYEQYF
TGTGCCAGCAGTTACATGCTAGCGGGTTACGAGCAGTACTTC
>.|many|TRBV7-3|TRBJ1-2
CANSLDGQNYGYTF
TGTGCCAACAGCTTAGATGGCCAGAACTATGGCTACACCTTC
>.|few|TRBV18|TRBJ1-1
CASSPAGGHVRISEAFF
TGTGCCAGCTCACCAGCCGGGGGCCATGTAAGGATCTCTGAAGCTTTCTTT
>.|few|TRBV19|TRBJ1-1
CASSIDPRHSNTEAFF
TGTGCCAGTAGTATAGATCCGAGACACTCGAACACTGAAGCTTTCTTT
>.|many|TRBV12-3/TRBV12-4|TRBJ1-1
CASSFPRGTEAFF
TGTGCCAGCAGCTTCCCCCGGGGGACTGAAGCTTTCTTT
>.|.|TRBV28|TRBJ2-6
CASSSSSVSGANVLTF
TGTGCCAGCAGTTCCTCCAGCGTCTCTGGGGCCAACGTCCTGACTTTC
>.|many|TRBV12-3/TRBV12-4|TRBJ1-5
CASSLGGARGNQPQHF
TGTGCCAGCAGTTTAGGAGGGGCCCGCGGCAATCAGCCCCAGCATTTT
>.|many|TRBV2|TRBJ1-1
CASSYRELTLNTEAFF
TGTGCCAGCAGTTACAGGGAGCTAACTTTGAACACTGAAGCTTTCTTT
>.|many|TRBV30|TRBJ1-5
CAWSPLGYQPQHF
TGTGCCTGGAGTCCTCTGGGGTATCAGCCCCAGCATTTT
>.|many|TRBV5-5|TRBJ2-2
CASSLGSGGHTGELFF
TGTGCCAGCAGCTTGGGGTCCGGGGGGCACACCGGGGAGCTGTTTTTT
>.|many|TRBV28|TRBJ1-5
CASSFVTDSNQPQHF
TGTGCCAGCAGTTTCGTCACAGATAGCAATCAGCCCCAGCATTTT
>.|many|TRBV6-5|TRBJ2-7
CASSYSGQRSSYEQYF
TGTGCCAGCAGTTACTCAGGACAGAGAAGCTCCTACGAGCAGTACTTC
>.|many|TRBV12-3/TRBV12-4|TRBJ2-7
CASSLGATYEQYF
TGTGCCAGCAGTTTAGGGGCCACCTACGAGCAGTACTTC
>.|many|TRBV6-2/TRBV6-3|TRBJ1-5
CASSYSGGGLDF
TGTGCCAGCAGTTACTCCGGGGGGGGTTTGGATTTT
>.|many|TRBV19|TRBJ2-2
CASSIRSGVTLNTGELFF
TGTGCCAGTAGTATTAGGTCCGGGGTTACCTTGAACACCGGGGAGCTGTTTTTT
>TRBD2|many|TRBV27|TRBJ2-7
CASTAPASGRHEQYF
TGTGCCAGCACCGCCCCGGCTAGCGGGAGACACGAGCAGTACTTC
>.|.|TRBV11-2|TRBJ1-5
CASSLVRGSNEPQHF
TGTGCCAGCAGCTTAGTACGGGGGTCGAACGAGCCCCAGCATTTT